This T cell receptor beta chain was sequenced in a study of blood T cell repertoires in COVID-19. About the study: In each case, the material was cDNA or gDNA derived from T cells, B-cell-depleted T cells, or PBMCs.

Per the original methods: Counts of nucleated cells, estimated from reference gene primer amplification, were obtained. Sequencing was performed with immunoSEQ multiplex PCR; in TCRdb, only in-frame clones are kept and a portion is missing. V, J and clone size derive from that table, while D and trimming were established from the DNA sequence. The table lists about 120,000 clones, 65% to 85% of them singletons, with around 4.2% in the top ten. Enrolled through a virtual design, the participants were between roughly 18 and 89 years of age and came from about two dozen US areas. Among Cohort 3 donors, those recovered had two negative PCRs, clearance, or symptom resolution. Sequenced sample: PBMCs or T cells enriched from blood (not recorded which). The source is a woman in her twenties or thirties who had recovered from COVID-19.

Written as DNA, the CDR3 is TGTGCCACCAGCAGGTTCCCAGGGAACTACGAGCAGTACTTC. Translation: CATSRFPGNYEQYF. The J gene is TRBJ2-7, the V gene TRBV15; D might be TRBD1 (5 bases). The V gene lost 3 bases and the J gene lost 3 bases, with 12 bases spanning the gap. The CDR3 sequence is 14 residues long. In germline, CDR1 is LNHNV, CDR2 YYDKDF (reference sequence).